These 12 T cell receptor beta chains originate from one sample sequenced in a study of T cell changes during pregnancy in multiple sclerosis. Generated by immunoSEQ multiplex PCR, the TCRdb table keeps only in-frame clones and is missing some. Found here are approximately 85,000 clones, approximately 89% of them singletons; the top ten hold roughly 2.5%. The sample in question was peripheral blood, obtained in the first trimester of pregnancy. Receptors were obtained from a female donor with multiple sclerosis, enrolled in a pregnancy study.

This clone showed up just once. V is TRBV6-5 and J is TRBJ2-5, with D unresolved. Germline V lookup: CDR1 MNHEY, CDR2 SVGAGI. The CDR3 runs to 15 residues. Trimming stripped 7 bases from V and 0 bases from J, with 15 bases between. CDR3 coding DNA: TGTGCCAGCATCCCACCGCCCCCGGACCAAGAGACCCAGTACTTC. Protein product: CASIPPPPDQETQYF.

V usage is TRBV7-6 and J usage is TRBJ1-4; D is ambiguous. Trimming took 1 base from V and 8 from J, leaving 8 bases between them. Looked up from germline, CDR1 is SGHVS and CDR2 is FNYEAQ. The CDR3 sequence is 13 residues long. The CDR3 loop reads CASSLGMAEKLFF. The CDR3 DNA reads as TGTGCCAGCAGCTTAGGCATGGCCGAAAAACTGTTTTTT.

The chain is built from TRBV19 and TRBJ1-1; 10 bases are shared with TRBD1. The V and J ends lost 6 bases and 11 bases, in that order; junction bases with no gene match: 6. CDR1 LNHDA and CDR2 SQIVND come from the germline V gene (reference sequence). There are 12 residues in the CDR3. CDR3 loop: CASRKTGGLAFF. The CDR3 bases are TGTGCCAGTAGGAAGACAGGGGGCCTCGCTTTCTTT.

The V and J genes are TRBV5-6 and TRBJ1-1, with TRBD1 identical over 7 bases. V lost 4 bases and J lost 2; bases outside the gene matches: 8. The CDR3 consists of 15 residues. Germline V lookup: CDR1 SGHDT, CDR2 YYEEEE. CDR3 protein: CASSATGIGNTEAFF. The DNA of the CDR3 is TGTGCCAGCAGCGCGACAGGGATAGGTAACACTGAAGCTTTCTTT.

The chain recombines TRBV11-1 with TRBJ2-3, with no clear D. Trimming took 5 bases from V and 5 from J, leaving 5 bases between them. The germline V gene has CDR1 SGHAT and CDR2 FQDESV (reference sequence). The CDR3 covers 11 residues. This chain's CDR3 is CASSQIDTQYF. CDR3 bases: TGTGCCAGCAGCCAGATAGATACGCAGTATTTT.

This sequence joins TRBV4-3 and TRBJ2-1; 7 nucleotides align to TRBD2. With 0 bases clipped from V and 4 bases from J, the junction kept 6 bases outside the gene matches. CDR1 and CDR2 from the germline V gene are LGHNA and YSLEER. CDR3 length: 16 amino acids. This chain's CDR3 is CASSQDGAGPYNEQFF. For the CDR3, the DNA is TGCGCCAGCAGCCAAGATGGAGCGGGGCCTTACAATGAGCAGTTCTTC.

The chain carries TRBV29-1 and TRBJ1-1; 8 bases map to TRBD1. CDR3 length: 13 residues. J was trimmed by 5 bases and V by 6 bases; bases with no gene match: 8. Germline V CDR1 and CDR2: SQVTM, ANQGSEA. CDR3 DNA sequence: TGCAGCGTCATACAGGGGGTGGCAACTGAAGCTTTCTTT. Protein: CSVIQGVATEAFF.

The chain carries TRBV28 and TRBJ2-7; 12 bases line up with TRBD2. Germline V CDR1 and CDR2: MDHEN, SYDVKM. The ends lost 10 bases at V and 4 bases at J; junction bases unmatched: 5. The CDR3 loop spans 13 amino acids. Written as DNA, the CDR3 is TGTGCCACTAGACTAGCGGGAGATTACGAGCAGTACTTC. Protein sequence: CATRLAGDYEQYF.

This chain links TRBV15 with TRBJ2-1; tentatively, D is TRBD2 (5 bases). V was cut by 5 bases and J by 5 bases, with 13 bases left in between. Germline CDR1 LNHNV, CDR2 YYDKDF (reference sequence). This CDR3 comprises 14 residues. The CDR3 spells CATSPRTVNNEQFF. The CDR3 DNA is TGTGCCACCAGCCCTCGGACTGTCAACAATGAGCAGTTCTTC.

The chain joins TRBV7-3 to TRBJ2-3; 9 bases match TRBD2. The ends lost 2 bases at V and 0 bases at J; junction bases unmatched: 9. The germline CDR1 and CDR2 sequences are SGHTA and FQGTGA. The CDR3 length is 18 residues. The CDR3 coding sequence is TGTGCCAGCAGCTTACGTCCTAGCGGGGTCGGTAGCACAGATACGCAGTATTTT. It is translated as CASSLRPSGVGSTDTQYF.

J is TRBJ2-1 and V is TRBV5-5; unclear D gene. This CDR3 spans 11 amino acids. Germline V gene data show CDR1 as SGHKS and CDR2 as YYEKEE (reference sequence). Trimming took off 4 bases at V and 10 bases at J, with 9 bases between the two ends. In nucleotides, the CDR3 is TGTGCCAGCAGCCCTTTACAGGAGCAGTTCTTC. Residues: CASSPLQEQFF.

Worth noting for this clone: In the same sample, other DNA sequences code for this CDR3. This chain links TRBV4-3 with TRBJ2-3, with 10 bases aligning to TRBD2. The ends lost 1 base at V and 2 bases at J; junction bases unmatched: 9. CDR3 size: 18 residues. Germline values: CDR1 LGHNA, CDR2 YSLEER. CDR3 amino acids: CASSQGLALAGVTDTQYF. DNA of the CDR3: TGCGCCAGCAGCCAAGGATTAGCGCTAGCGGGGGTCACAGATACGCAGTATTTT.